A selection of T cell receptor beta chains follows, all from one sample in a study of T cells after yellow fever vaccination. A single record per CDR3 protein comes from TCRdb applying MiXCR to the 5' RACE reads. The sample lists hundreds of thousands of distinct CDR3 sequences, roughly 7.5% occurring once. This specimen was PBMCs, taken about 41 days after the first yellow fever vaccination. These receptors were collected from a man aged 18 to 30 who received the YFV17D yellow fever vaccine. Both conserved end residues are part of each CDR3. The order of the fields is J gene, V gene, clone size, D gene, CDR3 DNA, CDR3 protein. D genes are given only for firm matches. Only some rows state a clone size, as once, few, many or a class for expanded clones.

j_gene: TRBJ1-4; v_gene: TRBV7-9; abundance: .; d_gene: .; CDR3nt: TGTGCCAGCAGCCCCTCGACAGGAGGAGAAAAACTGTTTTTT; CDR3aa: CASSPSTGGEKLFF
j_gene: TRBJ2-6; v_gene: TRBV6-2/TRBV6-3; abundance: .; d_gene: .; CDR3nt: TGTGCCAGCAGTTACGGGAGGTTTGGGGCCAACGTCCTGACTTTC; CDR3aa: CASSYGRFGANVLTF
j_gene: TRBJ1-1; v_gene: TRBV5-6; abundance: .; d_gene: .; CDR3nt: TGTGCCAGCAGGTTCCTATTCGGCACTGAAGCTTTCTTT; CDR3aa: CASRFLFGTEAFF
j_gene: TRBJ2-7; v_gene: TRBV30; abundance: few; d_gene: .; CDR3nt: TGTGCCTGGAGCCTGGGGGCAGACGAGCAGTACTTC; CDR3aa: CAWSLGADEQYF
j_gene: TRBJ2-5; v_gene: TRBV12-3/TRBV12-4; abundance: many; d_gene: .; CDR3nt: TGTGCCAGCAATAAAATAGCTGTAGGTGGAGAGACCCAGTACTTC; CDR3aa: CASNKIAVGGETQYF
j_gene: TRBJ2-3; v_gene: TRBV6-1; abundance: .; d_gene: TRBD2; CDR3nt: TGTGCCGCAGGGACTAGCGGGGGGGGGACAGATACGCAGTATTTT; CDR3aa: CAAGTSGGGTDTQYF
j_gene: TRBJ1-5; v_gene: TRBV27; abundance: .; d_gene: .; CDR3nt: TGTGCCAGCAGTATTTCGCGCGGCAATCTGCCCCAGCATTTT; CDR3aa: CASSISRGNLPQHF
j_gene: TRBJ2-2; v_gene: TRBV10-3; abundance: .; d_gene: .; CDR3nt: TGTGCCATCACTAGCACCGGGGAGCTGTTTTTT; CDR3aa: CAITSTGELFF
j_gene: TRBJ2-3; v_gene: TRBV29-1; abundance: few; d_gene: .; CDR3nt: TGCAGCGTTTGCAGTTCTAGCACAGATACGCAGTATTTT; CDR3aa: CSVCSSSTDTQYF
j_gene: TRBJ2-3; v_gene: TRBV7-2; abundance: few; d_gene: .; CDR3nt: TGTGCCAGCAGCTTACCCGGACTAATTTCGTATTTT; CDR3aa: CASSLPGLISYF
j_gene: TRBJ2-1; v_gene: TRBV7-9; abundance: few; d_gene: .; CDR3nt: TGTGCCAGCAGCTCGCTGAGGCTAGCCGACAATGAGCAGTTCTTC; CDR3aa: CASSSLRLADNEQFF
j_gene: TRBJ2-5; v_gene: TRBV6-1; abundance: .; d_gene: .; CDR3nt: TGTGCCGAGAGGGCGGGGAACCAAGAGACCCAGTACTTC; CDR3aa: CAERAGNQETQYF
j_gene: TRBJ2-4; v_gene: TRBV9; abundance: many; d_gene: TRBD1; CDR3nt: TGTGCCAGCAGCGGCAAGGGACAGGGTACCATTCAGTACTTC; CDR3aa: CASSGKGQGTIQYF
j_gene: TRBJ2-1; v_gene: TRBV5-1; abundance: .; d_gene: TRBD2; CDR3nt: TGCGCCAGCAGCATTCGACTAGCGGGGGTAGACAATGAGCAGTTCTTC; CDR3aa: CASSIRLAGVDNEQFF
j_gene: TRBJ1-2; v_gene: TRBV19; abundance: few; d_gene: TRBD1; CDR3nt: TGTGCCAGCAAATTCGGGACAGGGATAACCTATGGCTACACCTTC; CDR3aa: CASKFGTGITYGYTF
j_gene: TRBJ1-3; v_gene: TRBV24-1; abundance: .; d_gene: .; CDR3nt: TGTGCCACCAATGAGGACATTTCTGGAAACACCATATATTTT; CDR3aa: CATNEDISGNTIYF
j_gene: TRBJ2-7; v_gene: TRBV5-1; abundance: few; d_gene: .; CDR3nt: TGCGCCAGCAGCAGGATAGAAGGGCCCTACGAGCAGTACTTC; CDR3aa: CASSRIEGPYEQYF
j_gene: TRBJ2-7; v_gene: TRBV7-2; abundance: few; d_gene: TRBD1; CDR3nt: TGTGCCAGCAGCTTAACAGGGGGCGAAGTGGACGAGCAGTACTTC; CDR3aa: CASSLTGGEVDEQYF
j_gene: TRBJ1-2; v_gene: TRBV12-3/TRBV12-4; abundance: .; d_gene: TRBD1; CDR3nt: TGTGCCAGCAGTTTACGGGGTGACAGGGAGAATAAAGCTAACAATGGCTACACCTTC; CDR3aa: CASSLRGDRENKANNGYTF
j_gene: TRBJ2-2; v_gene: TRBV10-3; abundance: .; d_gene: TRBD1; CDR3nt: TGTGCCATCAAGGGACAGGGGTCCGGGGAGCTGTTTTTT; CDR3aa: CAIKGQGSGELFF